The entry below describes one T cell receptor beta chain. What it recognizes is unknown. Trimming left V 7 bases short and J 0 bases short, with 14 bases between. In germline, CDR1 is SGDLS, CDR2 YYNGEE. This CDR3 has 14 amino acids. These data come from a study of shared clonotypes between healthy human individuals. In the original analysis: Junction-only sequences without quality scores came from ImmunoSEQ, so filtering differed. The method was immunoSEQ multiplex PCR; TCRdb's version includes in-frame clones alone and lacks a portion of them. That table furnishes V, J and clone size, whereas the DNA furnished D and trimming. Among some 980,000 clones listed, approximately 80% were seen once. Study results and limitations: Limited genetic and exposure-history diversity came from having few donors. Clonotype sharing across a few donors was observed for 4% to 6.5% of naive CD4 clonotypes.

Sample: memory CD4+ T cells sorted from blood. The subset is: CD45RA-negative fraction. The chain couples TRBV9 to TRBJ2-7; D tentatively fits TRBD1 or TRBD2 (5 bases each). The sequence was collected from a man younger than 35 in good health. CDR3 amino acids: CASGRGHSSYEQYF. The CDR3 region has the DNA TGTGCCAGCGGCCGGGGCCACAGCTCCTACGAGCAGTACTTC.